The next 12 T cell receptor beta chains were all read from a single sample in a study of response to subunit inactivated influenza vaccine. TCRdb reprocessed the RT-PCR reads with MiXCR, giving one entry per CDR3 protein. The sample records about 570,000 distinct CDR3 sequences, about 11% being singletons. The same sample was also used in a study of T cells expressing NK-cell markers. Per that paper: Synthesis of TCR beta cDNA relied on 5'RACE template switching carrying UMIs.

The sequences come from PBMCs from blood, collected on the day of vaccination. The source of these receptors is a man aged 50-60 years who received an inactivated influenza vaccine.

The sample holds a few counts of this clonotype. V and J are TRBV12-3 or TRBV12-4 and TRBJ2-5, with D maybe TRBD2 (5 bases). V was cut by 6 bases and J by 7 bases, with 12 bases left in between. CDR3 length: 12 residues. In DNA, the CDR3 is TGTGCCAGCAGCTCCAACAGCGGGACCCAGTACTTC. This encodes CASSSNSGTQYF.

This rearrangement joins TRBV2 to TRBJ1-2; no clear D gene. Trimming pared 7 bases from V and 4 bases from J, leaving 13 bases between. Germline V gene sequence: CDR1 SNHLY, CDR2 FYNNEI. The CDR3 loop spans 13 amino acids. In DNA, the CDR3 is TGTGCCAGCATTGGCGACTTTGTCTATGGCTACACCTTC. It yields the protein CASIGDFVYGYTF.

This chain uses TRBV20-1 with TRBJ1-1; D is unclear. V gave up 0 bases and J gave up 2 bases, with 13 bases separating them. The CDR3 has 15 residues. Looked up from germline, CDR1 is DFQATT and CDR2 is SNEGSKA (reference sequence). The CDR3 reads CSARDQSQFNTEAFF. CDR3 DNA: TGCAGTGCTAGAGATCAGTCACAGTTTAACACTGAAGCTTTCTTT.

Many counts were recorded for this clonotype. The rearrangement uses TRBV2 and TRBJ2-2; D perhaps matches TRBD1 (5 bases). The CDR3 is 14 amino acids. V was pared by 9 bases and J by 1 base, with 12 bases between. The V gene's germline CDR1 is SNHLY and CDR2 FYNNEI. The CDR3 region has the DNA TGTGCCAGGGCCCTGACAGAGAACACCGGGGAGCTGTTTTTT. Protein sequence: CARALTENTGELFF. Full variable domain (remainder filled in from reference TRBV2 and TRBJ2-2): EPEVTQTPSHQVTQMGQEVILRCVPISNHLYFYWYRQILGQKVEFLVSFYNNEISEKSEIFDDQFSVERPDGSNFTLKIRSTKLEDSAMYFCARALTENTGELFFGEGSRLTVL.

This sequence joins TRBV10-3 and TRBJ2-2; D not resolved. CDR3 length equals 16 residues. V was pared by 0 bases and J by 0 bases, with 8 bases between. Germline assignment: CDR1 ENHRY and CDR2 SYGVKD. CDR3 region: CAISESWGSNTGELFF. CDR3 DNA sequence: TGTGCCATCAGTGAGTCCTGGGGATCGAACACCGGGGAGCTGTTTTTT.

Note on this clonotype: At one boundary the junction diverges from the germline segment, which might be a read error. The chain couples TRBV6-1 to TRBJ2-1, with 12 bases that match TRBD2. This CDR3 has 15 residues. Germline V gene data show CDR1 as MNHNS and CDR2 as SASEGT. This CDR3 is CASRLTSGSRDEQIF. The CDR3 DNA sequence: TGTGCCAGCAGACTGACTAGCGGGAGTAGGGATGAGCAGATCTTC.

The chain uses TRBV7-8 and TRBJ2-2; D uncertain. The germline gives CDR1 SGHVS, CDR2 FQNEAQ. V was clipped by 4 bases and J by 7 bases, with 13 bases between them. The length of the CDR3 is 14 residues. CDR3 bases: TGTGCCAGCAGCTCGACCATATCCGGCGGGGAGCTGTTTTTT. Translated: CASSSTISGGELFF.

This clonotype was observed at least ten times. This chain joins TRBV29-1 and TRBJ2-1; D is unclear. V lost 3 bases, J lost 15 bases, and 6 bases lay in between. The CDR3 has 8 residues. Germline CDR1 SQVTM, CDR2 ANQGSEA. CDR3 DNA sequence: TGCAGCGTTGATAGGCGGTTCTTC. Translation gives CSVDRRFF.

The chain links TRBV5-1 to TRBJ2-5, with TRBD2 identical over 8 bases. This CDR3 has 15 residues. With V trimmed by 6 bases and J by 5 bases, 12 bases remained unmatched. Germline CDR1 is SGHRS and CDR2 is YFSETQ. This CDR3 is CASNTIAGKLETQYF. In DNA, the CDR3 is TGCGCCAGCAATACCATAGCGGGAAAGCTGGAGACCCAGTACTTC.

The chain links TRBV7-9 to TRBJ2-2; D is possibly TRBD1 or TRBD2 (5 bases each). V lost 5 bases to trimming and J lost 2 bases, with 12 bases between them. The CDR3 is 15 residues long. Germline CDR1 is SEHNR and CDR2 is FQNEAQ (reference sequence). The CDR3 nucleotides read TGTGCCAGCAGCAACCGGGACGGTAACACCGGGGAGCTGTTTTTT. This sequence encodes CASSNRDGNTGELFF.

A few counts support this clonotype. The chain joins TRBV18 to TRBJ2-1, with TRBD1 matching over 9 bases. Germline loops: CDR1 KGHSH, CDR2 LQKENI. This CDR3 has 12 amino acids. V lost 3 bases, J lost 12 bases, and 3 bases stayed unmatched. In DNA form, the CDR3 reads TGTGCCAGCTCACCTCAGACAGGGGGGCAGTTCTTC. Its protein is CASSPQTGGQFF.

In its sample, this clonotype was seen many times. Germline is not matched at one junction end, which may reflect a read error. This sequence joins TRBV6-5 and TRBJ1-1; D gene uncertain. The CDR3 is 11 residues long. The germline CDR1 and CDR2 sequences are MNHEY and SVGAGI. The CDR3 DNA follows: TGTGCCAGCGGTTATACCCCTGAAGCTTTCTTT. It codes for CASGYTPEAFF.